Listed below are T cell receptor beta chains from one sample, sequenced in a study of T cell changes during pregnancy in multiple sclerosis. The table came from immunoSEQ multiplex PCR; TCRdb's copy has only in-frame clones and leaves some out. Here the sample spans roughly 90,000 clones, roughly 93% being singletons. The sample was peripheral blood, taken in the third trimester of pregnancy. These receptors came from a female donor with multiple sclerosis, enrolled in a pregnancy study. Both conserved end residues are part of each CDR3. A D gene is named only where the DNA matches it firmly. Part of the rows lack a size; the others show once, few, many or a class for expanded clones.

once TRBJ2-7 NA TRBV4-1 CASSQETEISYEQYF TGCGCCAGCAGCCAAGAGACAGAGATTTCCTACGAGCAGTACTTC
NA TRBJ2-7 NA TRBV6-1 CASSFRGGAYEQYF TGTGCCAGCAGCTTTCGAGGTGGCGCCTACGAGCAGTACTTC
NA TRBJ1-2 NA TRBV7-8 CASSLGAQGAHYGYTF TGTGCCAGCAGCTTAGGGGCACAGGGCGCCCACTATGGCTACACCTTC
NA TRBJ2-5 NA TRBV7-9 CASSFLTGDFLKETQYF TGTGCCAGCAGCTTTCTCACAGGGGACTTCCTCAAGGAGACCCAGTACTTC
once TRBJ2-6 NA TRBV5-6 CASSLGLYGGANVLTF TGTGCCAGCAGCTTGGGACTTTATGGTGGGGCCAACGTCCTGACTTTC
NA TRBJ1-1 TRBD1 TRBV4-1 CASSQDDYGQGLAGTEAFF TGCGCCAGCAGCCAAGACGACTATGGACAGGGGCTGGCGGGCACTGAAGCTTTCTTT
NA TRBJ2-7 TRBD2 TRBV7-9 CASSLEVAGGEQYF TGTGCCAGCAGCCTCGAGGTAGCGGGAGGCGAGCAGTACTTC
NA TRBJ2-7 NA TRBV19 CASSTLDGREQYF TGTGCCAGTAGTACCTTGGACGGGAGAGAGCAGTACTTC
NA TRBJ2-3 TRBD2 TRBV7-2 CASSQGQLADPRATDTQYF TGTGCCAGCAGCCAGGGACAACTAGCGGACCCACGGGCCACAGATACGCAGTATTTT
few TRBJ1-1 TRBD1 TRBV27 CASRQGHLEAFF TGTGCCAGCAGACAGGGGCATCTTGAAGCTTTCTTT
NA TRBJ1-1 NA TRBV19 CASTFSRNTEAFF TGTGCCAGTACTTTCTCCCGGAACACTGAAGCTTTCTTT
NA TRBJ1-5 TRBD1 TRBV19 CASSIATRGENQPQHF TGTGCCAGTAGTATAGCTACCAGGGGGGAAAATCAGCCCCAGCATTTT
NA TRBJ2-5 NA TRBV6-5 CASSLGVAEQETQYF TGTGCCAGCAGCCTCGGGGTAGCGGAGCAAGAGACCCAGTACTTC
NA TRBJ2-3 TRBD2 TRBV9 CASSVGGRSGGWTDTQYF TGTGCCAGCAGCGTAGGGGGAAGAAGCGGGGGATGGACAGATACGCAGTATTTT
NA TRBJ2-3 NA TRBV18 CASSPGHLAGTDTQYF TGTGCCAGCTCACCAGGGCATCTGGCAGGGACAGATACGCAGTATTTT
NA TRBJ2-1 NA TRBV19 CASSKLGLINEQFF TGTGCCAGTAGTAAGCTCGGACTAATCAATGAGCAGTTCTTC
NA TRBJ2-7 TRBD1 TRBV28 CASRRSGQTYEQYF TGTGCCAGCAGGCGCTCGGGACAGACCTACGAGCAGTACTTC
NA TRBJ1-1 NA TRBV6-6 CASIDSYTEAFF TGTGCCAGCATTGACAGTTACACTGAAGCTTTCTTT
NA TRBJ2-5 TRBD1 TRBV19 CASRGQDRGGETQYF TGTGCCAGTAGAGGCCAGGACAGGGGAGGGGAGACCCAGTACTTC
NA TRBJ2-3 NA TRBV7-2 CASSLSPSTDTQYF TGTGCCAGCAGCCTAAGCCCTAGCACAGATACGCAGTATTTT
NA TRBJ1-1 NA TRBV27 CASSFSGANREAFF TGTGCCAGCAGTTTTTCAGGGGCGAATAGGGAAGCTTTCTTT
NA TRBJ2-2 NA TRBV18 CASSEQKNTGELFF TGTGCCAGCTCAGAACAGAAGAACACCGGGGAGCTGTTTTTT
NA TRBJ2-1 TRBD2 TRBV2 CASSFLAGAGGHEQFF TGTGCCAGCAGTTTTTTAGCGGGAGCAGGCGGCCATGAGCAGTTCTTC
NA TRBJ1-1 NA TRBV7-2 CASSLGALNTEAFF TGTGCCAGCAGCTTGGGAGCCCTGAACACTGAAGCTTTCTTT
NA TRBJ1-5 TRBD1 TRBV6-1 CASRTQGQENQPQHF TGTGCCAGCAGGACCCAGGGACAGGAAAATCAGCCCCAGCATTTT
NA TRBJ1-1 NA TRBV28 CASSQGRKFLAEAFF TGTGCCAGCAGTCAGGGGCGGAAGTTTCTTGCTGAAGCTTTCTTT
NA TRBJ2-1 TRBD2 TRBV19 CASSKRTSGSGNEQFF TGTGCCAGTAGTAAGAGGACTAGCGGGAGTGGCAATGAGCAGTTCTTC
NA TRBJ1-1 NA TRBV5-4 CASSLGWLRGYSTGNTEAFF TGTGCCAGCAGCTTGGGTTGGCTAAGAGGCTACAGTACAGGAAACACTGAAGCTTTCTTT
NA TRBJ2-1 TRBD2 TRBV2 CASDPPGLGLGGNEQFF TGTGCCAGCGATCCCCCTGGCTTGGGACTAGGGGGTAATGAGCAGTTCTTC
NA TRBJ1-1 TRBD1 TRBV5-1 CASSFGQGRFTSAEAFF TGCGCCAGCAGCTTCGGACAGGGGAGGTTTACTAGCGCTGAAGCTTTCTTT
NA TRBJ1-5 NA TRBV28 CASSLRGAGSSNQPQHF TGTGCCAGCAGTTTACGCGGGGCGGGGAGCAGCAATCAGCCCCAGCATTTT
NA TRBJ2-5 NA TRBV20-1 CSASHQETQYF TGCAGTGCTTCACATCAAGAGACCCAGTACTTC
NA TRBJ2-2 TRBD1 TRBV5-1 CASSQTTGPTGELFF TGCGCCAGCAGCCAGACGACAGGGCCCACCGGGGAGCTGTTTTTT
NA TRBJ2-7 NA TRBV28 CASSPPGLDEQYF TGTGCCAGCAGCCCCCCAGGACTGGACGAGCAGTACTTC
NA TRBJ2-6 NA TRBV5-1 CASSLASGANVLTF TGCGCCAGCAGCTTGGCAAGCGGGGCCAACGTCCTGACTTTC
once TRBJ1-1 NA TRBV7-9 CASSLGGGQALTEAFF TGTGCCAGCAGCTTAGGGGGGGGTCAGGCCCTCACTGAAGCTTTCTTT
NA TRBJ2-1 TRBD2 TRBV18 CASSPIAGNSYNEQFF TGTGCCAGCTCACCGATAGCGGGGAACTCCTACAATGAGCAGTTCTTC
once TRBJ1-4 TRBD1 TRBV6-6 CASSSLASGQSF TGTGCCAGCAGTTCCCTGGCTTCGGGACAGTCTTTT
NA TRBJ2-6 NA TRBV15 CATSRNQGANVLTF TGTGCCACCAGCAGAAACCAGGGGGCCAACGTCCTGACTTTC
NA TRBJ1-5 TRBD1 TRBV27 CAPHRLGDREGLNQPQHF TGTGCTCCGCACAGGTTAGGGGACAGGGAAGGACTCAATCAGCCCCAGCATTTT
once TRBJ1-2 TRBD1 TRBV6-1 CASTARDRRAYGYTF TGTGCCAGCACCGCCCGGGACAGGCGAGCCTATGGCTACACCTTC
NA TRBJ2-1 NA TRBV5-1 CASSLGAGLSYNEQFF TGCGCCAGCAGCTTGGGAGCTGGGCTTTCCTACAATGAGCAGTTCTTC
once TRBJ1-1 NA TRBV5-6 CASSPDLYRGTEAFF TGTGCCAGCAGCCCGGACCTTTATAGGGGCACTGAAGCTTTCTTT
NA TRBJ2-2 TRBD2 TRBV19 CASSLSGRAGTGELFF TGTGCCAGTAGTCTGAGCGGGAGGGCGGGCACCGGGGAGCTGTTTTTT
few TRBJ1-1 NA TRBV2 CASRGAIHEAFF TGTGCCAGCAGGGGGGCCATTCATGAAGCTTTCTTT
NA TRBJ2-2 TRBD1 TRBV4-2 CASSQIQGAANTGELFF TGTGCCAGCAGCCAGATTCAGGGGGCCGCGAACACCGGGGAGCTGTTTTTT
NA TRBJ1-4 TRBD1 TRBV19 CASTGTATNEKLFF TGTGCCAGTACAGGGACAGCAACTAATGAAAAACTGTTTTTT
NA TRBJ1-1 NA TRBV29-1 CSGRGVLEGVGTEAFF TGCAGCGGCCGTGGAGTCCTAGAGGGTGTAGGCACTGAAGCTTTCTTT
NA TRBJ2-1 TRBD2 TRBV6-4 CASSGGSGSGDEQFF TGTGCCAGCAGTGGGGGTAGCGGGAGTGGCGATGAGCAGTTCTTC
NA TRBJ2-3 TRBD2 TRBV4-3 CASSPGTSGRLSTDTQYF TGCGCCAGCAGCCCAGGGACTAGCGGGAGACTCAGCACAGATACGCAGTATTTT
once TRBJ2-2 TRBD1 TRBV9 CASSPHTGTGITGELFF TGTGCCAGCAGCCCGCACACTGGGACAGGGATCACCGGGGAGCTGTTTTTT
NA TRBJ2-1 NA TRBV12-5 CASGLVVGGRTSYEQFF TGTGCTAGTGGTTTGGTGGTCGGGGGACGTACGTCCTATGAGCAGTTCTTC
NA TRBJ1-1 TRBD1 TRBV4-1 CASSQPGQWNSEAFF TGCGCCAGCAGCCAACCGGGACAGTGGAATTCTGAAGCTTTCTTT
NA TRBJ2-5 TRBD1 TRBV28 CASSDRVGETQYF TGTGCCAGCAGTGACAGGGTTGGAGAGACCCAGTACTTC
NA TRBJ2-7 TRBD2 TRBV5-6 CASSSGTGGLGEQYF TGTGCCAGCAGCTCCGGAACGGGGGGACTTGGGGAGCAGTACTTC